The rows below give T cell receptor beta chains drawn from one sample of a study of molecular identifiers for immune sequencing clone quantification. One entry per CDR3 protein, called by TCRdb with MiXCR from the PCR reads. The sample contains hundreds of thousands of distinct CDR3 sequences, roughly 25% of which appear only once. Sequencing was performed on naive CD8+ T cells from blood, with Jurkat cell RNA spiked in. The receptors stem from a human donor in good health. Some libraries in this study had Jurkat cell RNA spiked in. Each CDR3 is given with its conserved first and last residue. Fields, in order: J gene, V gene, clone size, D gene, CDR3 DNA, CDR3 protein. The D gene is left open where the match is weak. The size field is filled for only some rows; it gives once, few, many or a size class.

TRBJ1-5 TRBV24-1 few . TGTGCCATCAGTGATCTCAGGGGCGAGCCCCAGCATTTT CAISDLRGEPQHF
TRBJ1-2 TRBV7-9 . . TGTGCCAGCAGCCCCGATGACCTCAACTATGGCTACACCTTC CASSPDDLNYGYTF
TRBJ2-5 TRBV5-4 . . TGTGCCAGCCGACTCTACGATCAAGAGACCCAGTACTTC CASRLYDQETQYF
TRBJ1-5 TRBV28 . . TGTGCCAGCAGTTTAGGGGGTGTTTCGGATCAGCCCCAGCATTTT CASSLGGVSDQPQHF
TRBJ1-5 TRBV10-3 many . TGTGCCATCAGTGAGTCTGGGTATAGCAATCAGCCCCAGCATTTT CAISESGYSNQPQHF
TRBJ2-1 TRBV6-5 many . TGTGCCAGCAGTTACGCTCCGGGGGCCGGTGAGCAGTTCTTC CASSYAPGAGEQFF
TRBJ2-7 TRBV14 many TRBD1 TGTGCCAGCAGCCACGCTAGGGGGCCTGCGGACGAGCAGTACTTC CASSHARGPADEQYF
TRBJ2-3 TRBV12-3/TRBV12-4 many TRBD1 TGTGCCAGCAGTTCTACAGGGGGTGTCGGCACAGATACGCAGTATTTT CASSSTGGVGTDTQYF
TRBJ1-1 TRBV27 many . TGTGCCAGCCGCGACCTGGGTGGCACTGAAGCTTTCTTT CASRDLGGTEAFF
TRBJ2-1 TRBV29-1 many TRBD2 TGCAGCGTCGGAGCGGGAGGATCCTACAATGAGCAGTTCTTC CSVGAGGSYNEQFF
TRBJ1-2 TRBV28 few . TGTGCCCATGGCGGCAGGGGCTCCTACTATGGCTACACCTTC CAHGGRGSYYGYTF
TRBJ2-3 TRBV27 . . TGTGCCAGCAGTTTATCTCAAGTGGGGGATACGCAGTATTTT CASSLSQVGDTQYF
TRBJ2-5 TRBV28 . TRBD2 TGTGCCAGCAGCATCCAGGAAGGGGCGGGAGGGCAAGAGACCCAGTACTTC CASSIQEGAGGQETQYF
TRBJ2-7 TRBV6-1 many . TGTGCCAGCAGTGACCCAGGATCCTACGAGCAGTACTTC CASSDPGSYEQYF
TRBJ1-1 TRBV4-3 many TRBD1 TGCGCCAGCAGCCAAGAACCCGACAGGGCCTACACTGAAGCTTTCTTT CASSQEPDRAYTEAFF
TRBJ2-5 TRBV4-3 . . TGCGCCAGCAGCCAAGATCGGCAAGAGACCCAGTACTTC CASSQDRQETQYF
TRBJ1-1 TRBV4-3 . . TGCGCCAGCAGCCAAGAGTTGGTGAACACTGAAGCTTTCTTT CASSQELVNTEAFF
TRBJ2-1 TRBV19 few . TGTGCCAGTAGTATGTTTGCCGCCAATGAGCAGTTCTTC CASSMFAANEQFF
TRBJ2-1 TRBV11-2 . TRBD1 TGTGCCAGCAACGACAGGGTATACAATGAGCAGTTCTTC CASNDRVYNEQFF
TRBJ1-1 TRBV7-9 . TRBD1 TGTGCCAGCAGCCTGGGACAGAGGGCTGGCACTGAAGCTTTCTTT CASSLGQRAGTEAFF
TRBJ2-7 TRBV10-3 few . TGTGCCATCAGTGACGGGGACTCGGACTACGAGCAGTACTTC CAISDGDSDYEQYF
TRBJ1-2 TRBV13 few . TGTGCCAGCTCCAGGGACTCTAACTATGGCTACACCTTC CASSRDSNYGYTF
TRBJ2-7 TRBV30 few TRBD2 TGTGCCTGGAGTACAGGACTAGCGGGGAACTACGAGCAGTACTTC CAWSTGLAGNYEQYF
TRBJ2-3 TRBV2 . TRBD2 TGTGCCAGCCGTGAAGTTGCGGGGGGCCTAGCGGCGCCGCCGGGCACAGATACGCAGTATTTT CASREVAGGLAAPPGTDTQYF
TRBJ1-2 TRBV29-1 many . TGCAGCGTTGATACGGAGGCGGTCTATGGCTACACCTTC CSVDTEAVYGYTF
TRBJ1-6 TRBV28 few TRBD1 TGTGCCAGCAGTTCGGGACAGGGAGATTCACCCCTCCACTTT CASSSGQGDSPLHF
TRBJ2-5 TRBV6-1 . . TGTGCCAGCAACTTACGGACAGCTTGGGGAGAGACCCAGTACTTC CASNLRTAWGETQYF
TRBJ2-7 TRBV20-1 many TRBD2 TGCAGTGCTGTAGGGACTAGCGGCTACGAGCAGTACTTC CSAVGTSGYEQYF
TRBJ2-3 TRBV19 few . TGTGCCAGTAGATCGGGCGCGGGAAGCACAGATACGCAGTATTTT CASRSGAGSTDTQYF
TRBJ2-2 TRBV6-2/TRBV6-3 many . TGTGCCAGCTACAGGGAATGGACCGGGGAGCTGTTTTTT CASYREWTGELFF
TRBJ1-2 TRBV4-3 . . TGCGCCAGCAGCCAAGATCAGGCCTATGGCTACACCTTC CASSQDQAYGYTF
TRBJ2-3 TRBV10-3 few TRBD1 TGTGCCATCGAACAGGGGTCGGGCACAGATACGCAGTATTTT CAIEQGSGTDTQYF
TRBJ2-3 TRBV6-2/TRBV6-3 few TRBD2 TGTGCCAGCAGTTATTACGCTAGCGGAAGCACAGATACGCAGTATTTT CASSYYASGSTDTQYF
TRBJ1-1 TRBV12-3/TRBV12-4 few . TGTGTCAGCACCGAGAATCCAGGGAGCACTGAAGCTTTCTTT CVSTENPGSTEAFF
TRBJ2-2 TRBV6-5 few TRBD2 TGTGCCAGCAGTTTTATAGCGGGAGCTCCCGGGGAGCTGTCTTTT CASSFIAGAPGELSF
TRBJ2-7 TRBV10-1 few TRBD1 TGCGCCAGCAGTCTCGGGACAGGGCAAGAGCAGTACTTC CASSLGTGQEQYF
TRBJ2-7 TRBV7-9 many . TGTGCCAGCAGCCGCCTCGAAGACGAGCAGTACTTC CASSRLEDEQYF
TRBJ2-7 TRBV27 few . TGTGCCAGCAGTTTACGGGGATTGGGCTACGAGCAGTACTTC CASSLRGLGYEQYF
TRBJ2-5 TRBV7-9 few TRBD2 TGTGCCAGCAGCCCCCTTACTAGCGGGGGGGAGACCCAGTACTTC CASSPLTSGGETQYF
TRBJ1-5 TRBV5-6 . . TGTGCCAGCAGCCTAGACAGGACTGGTCAGCCCCAGCATTTT CASSLDRTGQPQHF
TRBJ2-7 TRBV6-5 many TRBD2 TGTGCCAGCAGTTACTCTCCGGGACTAGCGGGGAACGTGGTCGAGCAGTACTTC CASSYSPGLAGNVVEQYF
TRBJ2-7 TRBV7-6 . TRBD2 TGTGCCAGCAGCTTAGAGGCTAGCGGGGGGCACTACGAGCAGTACTTC CASSLEASGGHYEQYF
TRBJ2-1 TRBV3-1 . . TGTGCCAGCAGCCAAGAAGCCAGCTCCTACAATGAGCAGTTCTTC CASSQEASSYNEQFF
TRBJ2-7 TRBV12-3/TRBV12-4 few . TGTGCCAGCAGTTTTAGCCGGAGCTCCTACGAGCAGTACTTC CASSFSRSSYEQYF
TRBJ2-2 TRBV4-3 few . TGCGCCAGCAGCCAAGAGGTCTCTAGTCTTCGTTACTTCTCCGGGGAGCTGTTTTTT CASSQEVSSLRYFSGELFF
TRBJ2-7 TRBV6-6 . TRBD2 TGTGCCAGCAGTTTTTGGACCGGGACTAGCGGGAGGTATTACGAGCAGTACTTC CASSFWTGTSGRYYEQYF
TRBJ2-3 TRBV21-1 few . TGTGCCAGCAGCACCCCTCCGGGACAGGAGAACACAGATACGCAGTATTTT CASSTPPGQENTDTQYF
TRBJ1-1 TRBV19 . . TGTGCCAGTACCATGGGGGGTATCACTGAAGCTTTCTTT CASTMGGITEAFF
TRBJ2-1 TRBV4-1 many . TGCGCCAGCAGGCAGGGTCCCCTCTACAATGAGCAGTTCTTC CASRQGPLYNEQFF
TRBJ2-7 TRBV5-5 . . TGTGCCAGCAGCTTTAGGTCAGGGAGCGAGCAGTACTTC CASSFRSGSEQYF
TRBJ2-5 TRBV7-3 few . TGTGCCAGCAGCTTATCTGGAAAGCTCTACCAAGAGACCCAGTACTTC CASSLSGKLYQETQYF
TRBJ1-6 TRBV7-2 many . TGTGCCAGCAGCCAGGGCCCCTATAATTCACCCCTCCACTTT CASSQGPYNSPLHF
TRBJ1-5 TRBV12-3/TRBV12-4 few . TGTGCCAGCAGTTTAATGGGGTGGGGTCAGCCCCAGCATTTT CASSLMGWGQPQHF
TRBJ2-2 TRBV12-3/TRBV12-4 once . TGTGCCAGCAGCCTAATAGCGAGAGGCCCCGGGGAGCTGTTTTTT CASSLIARGPGELFF
TRBJ2-1 TRBV18 few TRBD2 TGTGCCAGCTCACCGGTCGGACGACTAGCGAACAATGAGCAGTTCTTC CASSPVGRLANNEQFF
TRBJ2-2 TRBV20-1 few TRBD1 TGCAGTGCTAGAATTCCGGGAGACAGGGGGTTCACCGGGGAGCTGTTTTTT CSARIPGDRGFTGELFF
TRBJ2-1 TRBV6-5 few . TGTGCCAGCAAGGCGACAGGCTCCAATGAGCAGTTCTTC CASKATGSNEQFF
TRBJ2-7 TRBV6-5 many TRBD2 TGTGCCACCTTAGGTCCCGGGACTAGAGGTAGGGAGCAGTACTTC CATLGPGTRGREQYF
TRBJ1-6 TRBV12-3/TRBV12-4 many TRBD1 TGTGCCAGCAGTTTCCCCACCGACAGGGAAAGGGGGTCACCCCTCCACTTT CASSFPTDRERGSPLHF